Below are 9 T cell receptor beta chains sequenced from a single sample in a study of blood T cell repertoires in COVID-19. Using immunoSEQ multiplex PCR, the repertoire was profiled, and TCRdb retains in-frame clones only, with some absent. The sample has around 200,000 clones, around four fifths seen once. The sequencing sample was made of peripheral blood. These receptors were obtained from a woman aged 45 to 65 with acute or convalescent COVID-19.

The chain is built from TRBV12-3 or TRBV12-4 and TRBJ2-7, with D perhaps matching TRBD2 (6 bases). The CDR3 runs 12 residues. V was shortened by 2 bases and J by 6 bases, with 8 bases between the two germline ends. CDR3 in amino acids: CASSLQGGEQYF. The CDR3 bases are TGTGCCAGCAGTTTACAGGGAGGCGAGCAGTACTTC.

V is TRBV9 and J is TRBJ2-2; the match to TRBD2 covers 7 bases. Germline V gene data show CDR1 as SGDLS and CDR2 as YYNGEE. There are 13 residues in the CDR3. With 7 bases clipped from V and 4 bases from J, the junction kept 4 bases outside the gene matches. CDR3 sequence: CASGLAVTGELFF. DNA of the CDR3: TGTGCCAGCGGGCTAGCGGTCACCGGGGAGCTGTTTTTT. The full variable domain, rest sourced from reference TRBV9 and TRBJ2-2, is DSGVTQTPKHLITATGQRVTLRCSPRSGDLSVYWYQQSLDQGLQFLIQYYNGEERAKGNILERFSAQQFPDLHSELNLSSLELGDSALYFCASGLAVTGELFFGEGSRLTVL.

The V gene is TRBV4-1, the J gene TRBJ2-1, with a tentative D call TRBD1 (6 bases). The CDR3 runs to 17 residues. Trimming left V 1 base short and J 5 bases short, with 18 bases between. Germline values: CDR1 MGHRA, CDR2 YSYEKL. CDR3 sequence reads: CASSQGYRVASDNEQFF. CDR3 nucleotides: TGCGCCAGCAGCCAAGGATACAGGGTAGCGTCGGACAATGAGCAGTTCTTC.

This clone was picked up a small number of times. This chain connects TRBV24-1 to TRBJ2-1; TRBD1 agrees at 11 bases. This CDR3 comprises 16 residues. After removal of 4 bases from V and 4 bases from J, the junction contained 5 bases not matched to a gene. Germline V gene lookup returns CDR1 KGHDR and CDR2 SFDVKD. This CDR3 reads CATSEHGTGGYNEQFF. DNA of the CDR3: TGTGCCACCAGTGAACATGGGACAGGGGGATACAATGAGCAGTTCTTC.

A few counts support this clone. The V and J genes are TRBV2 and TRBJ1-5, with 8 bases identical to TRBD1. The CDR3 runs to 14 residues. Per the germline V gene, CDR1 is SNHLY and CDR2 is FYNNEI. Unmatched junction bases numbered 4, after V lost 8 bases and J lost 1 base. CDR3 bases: TGTGCCAGCCGACAGGGGTTGAGCAATCAGCCCCAGCATTTT. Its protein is CASRQGLSNQPQHF.

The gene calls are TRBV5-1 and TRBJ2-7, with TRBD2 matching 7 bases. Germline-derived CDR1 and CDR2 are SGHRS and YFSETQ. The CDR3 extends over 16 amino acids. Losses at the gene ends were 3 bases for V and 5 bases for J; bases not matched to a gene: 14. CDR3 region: CASSWTLGREIDEQYF. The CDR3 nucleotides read TGCGCCAGCAGCTGGACCTTGGGGCGGGAGATCGACGAGCAGTACTTC.

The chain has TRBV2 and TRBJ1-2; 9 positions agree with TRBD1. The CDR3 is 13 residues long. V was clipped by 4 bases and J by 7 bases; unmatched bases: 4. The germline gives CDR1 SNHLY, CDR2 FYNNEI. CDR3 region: CASSGGQGSGYTF. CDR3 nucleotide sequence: TGTGCCAGCAGTGGCGGACAGGGGAGTGGCTACACCTTC.

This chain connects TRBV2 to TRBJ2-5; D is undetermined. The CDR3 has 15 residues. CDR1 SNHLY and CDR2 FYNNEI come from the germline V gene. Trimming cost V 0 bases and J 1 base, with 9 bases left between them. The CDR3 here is CASSEALSTQETQYF. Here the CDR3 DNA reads TGTGCCAGCAGTGAAGCGCTGAGCACCCAAGAGACCCAGTACTTC.

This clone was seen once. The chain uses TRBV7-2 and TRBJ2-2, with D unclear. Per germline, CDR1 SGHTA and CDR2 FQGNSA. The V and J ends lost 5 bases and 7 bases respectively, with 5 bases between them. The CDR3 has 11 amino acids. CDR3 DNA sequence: TGTGCCAGCAGCCCCGGCGGGGAGCTGTTTTTT. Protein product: CASSPGGELFF.